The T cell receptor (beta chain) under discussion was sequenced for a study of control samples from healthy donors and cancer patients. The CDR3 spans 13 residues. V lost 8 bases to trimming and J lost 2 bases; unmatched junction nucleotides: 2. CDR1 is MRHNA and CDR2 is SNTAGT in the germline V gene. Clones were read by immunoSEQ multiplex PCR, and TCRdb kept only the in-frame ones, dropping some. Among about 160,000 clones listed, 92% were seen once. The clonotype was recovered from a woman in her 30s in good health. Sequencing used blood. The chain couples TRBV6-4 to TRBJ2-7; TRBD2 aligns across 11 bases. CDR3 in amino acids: CASSGLAAYEQYF. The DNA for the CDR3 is TGTGCCAGCTCGGGACTAGCGGCCTACGAGCAGTACTTC.